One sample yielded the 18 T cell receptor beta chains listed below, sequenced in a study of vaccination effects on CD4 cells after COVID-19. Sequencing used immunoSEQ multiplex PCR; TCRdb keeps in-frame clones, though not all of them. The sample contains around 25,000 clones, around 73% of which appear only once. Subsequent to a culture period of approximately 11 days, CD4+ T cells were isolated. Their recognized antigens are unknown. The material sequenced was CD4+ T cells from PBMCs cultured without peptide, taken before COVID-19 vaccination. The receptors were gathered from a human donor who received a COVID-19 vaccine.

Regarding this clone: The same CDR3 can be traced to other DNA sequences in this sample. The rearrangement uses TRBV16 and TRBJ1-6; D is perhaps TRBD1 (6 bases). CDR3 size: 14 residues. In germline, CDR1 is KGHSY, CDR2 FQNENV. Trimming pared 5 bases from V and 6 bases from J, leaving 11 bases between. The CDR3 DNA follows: TGTGCCAGCAGCGGGGGCATCCCTAATTCACCCCTCCACTTT. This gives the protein CASSGGIPNSPLHF.

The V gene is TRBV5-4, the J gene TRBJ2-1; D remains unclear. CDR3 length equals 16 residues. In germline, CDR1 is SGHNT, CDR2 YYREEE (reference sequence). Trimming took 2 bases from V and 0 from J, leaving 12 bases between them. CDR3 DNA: TGTGCCAGCAGCTTAGGAGCCGATGCCTCCTACAATGAGCAGTTCTTC. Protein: CASSLGADASYNEQFF.

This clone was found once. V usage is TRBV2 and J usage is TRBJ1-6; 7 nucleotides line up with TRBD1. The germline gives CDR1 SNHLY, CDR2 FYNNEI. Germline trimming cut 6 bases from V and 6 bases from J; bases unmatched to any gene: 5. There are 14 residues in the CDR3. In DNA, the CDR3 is TGTGCCAGCAGGACCGGGACAGTTAATTCACCCCTCCACTTT. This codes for CASRTGTVNSPLHF.

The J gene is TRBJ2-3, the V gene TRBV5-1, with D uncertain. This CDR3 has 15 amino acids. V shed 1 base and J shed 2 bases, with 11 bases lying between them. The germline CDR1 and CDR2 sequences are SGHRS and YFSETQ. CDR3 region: CASSLTFSHTDTQYF. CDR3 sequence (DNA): TGCGCCAGCAGCTTGACCTTCTCCCACACAGATACGCAGTATTTT.

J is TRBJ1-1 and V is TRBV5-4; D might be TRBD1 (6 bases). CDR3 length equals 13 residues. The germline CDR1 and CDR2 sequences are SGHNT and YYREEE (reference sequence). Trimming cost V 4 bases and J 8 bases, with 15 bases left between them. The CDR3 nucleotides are TGTGCCAGCAGCACAACCGGGACACCCGAAGCTTTCTTT. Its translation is CASSTTGTPEAFF.

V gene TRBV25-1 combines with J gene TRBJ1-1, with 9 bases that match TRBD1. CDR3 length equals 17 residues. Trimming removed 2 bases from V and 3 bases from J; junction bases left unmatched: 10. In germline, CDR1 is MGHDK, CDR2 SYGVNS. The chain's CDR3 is CASSEMVGQGRDTEAFF. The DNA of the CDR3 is TGTGCCAGCAGTGAAATGGTAGGACAGGGGAGGGACACTGAAGCTTTCTTT.

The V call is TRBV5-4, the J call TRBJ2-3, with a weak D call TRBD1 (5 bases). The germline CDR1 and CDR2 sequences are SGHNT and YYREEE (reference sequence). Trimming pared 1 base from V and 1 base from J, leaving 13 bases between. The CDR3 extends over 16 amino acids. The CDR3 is CASSLLGEPGTDTQYF. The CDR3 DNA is TGTGCCAGCAGCTTGTTAGGGGAACCGGGCACAGATACGCAGTATTTT.

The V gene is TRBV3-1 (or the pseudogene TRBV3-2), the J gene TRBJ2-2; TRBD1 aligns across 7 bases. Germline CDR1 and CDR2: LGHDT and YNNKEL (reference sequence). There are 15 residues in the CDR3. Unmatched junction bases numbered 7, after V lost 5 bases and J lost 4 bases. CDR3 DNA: TGTGCCAGCAGCGCGACAGGGATTAGCACCGGGGAGCTGTTTTTT. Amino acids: CASSATGISTGELFF.

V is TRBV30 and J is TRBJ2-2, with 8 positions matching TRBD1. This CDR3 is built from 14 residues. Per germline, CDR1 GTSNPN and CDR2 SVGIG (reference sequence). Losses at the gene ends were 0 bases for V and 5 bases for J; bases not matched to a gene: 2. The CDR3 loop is CAWSVDRGTGELFF. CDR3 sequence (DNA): TGTGCCTGGAGTGTAGACAGGGGTACCGGGGAGCTGTTTTTT.

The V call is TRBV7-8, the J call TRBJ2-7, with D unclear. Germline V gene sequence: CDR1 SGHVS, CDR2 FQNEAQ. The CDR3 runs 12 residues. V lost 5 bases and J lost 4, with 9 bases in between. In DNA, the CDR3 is TGTGCCAGCAGCGGGATGGGTTACGAGCAGTACTTC. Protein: CASSGMGYEQYF.

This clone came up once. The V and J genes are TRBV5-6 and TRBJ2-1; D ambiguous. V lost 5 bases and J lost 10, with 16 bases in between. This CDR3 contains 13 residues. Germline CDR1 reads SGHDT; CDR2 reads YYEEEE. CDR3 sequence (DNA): TGTGCCAGCAGTTTTTTTCCCACCCGGGAGCAGTTCTTC. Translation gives CASSFFPTREQFF.

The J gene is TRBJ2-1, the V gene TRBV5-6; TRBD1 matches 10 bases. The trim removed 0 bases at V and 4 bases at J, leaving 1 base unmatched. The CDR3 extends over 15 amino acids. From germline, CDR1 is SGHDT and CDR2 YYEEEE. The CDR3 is CASSLGQGAYNEQFF. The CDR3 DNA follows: TGTGCCAGCAGCTTGGGACAGGGGGCGTACAATGAGCAGTTCTTC.

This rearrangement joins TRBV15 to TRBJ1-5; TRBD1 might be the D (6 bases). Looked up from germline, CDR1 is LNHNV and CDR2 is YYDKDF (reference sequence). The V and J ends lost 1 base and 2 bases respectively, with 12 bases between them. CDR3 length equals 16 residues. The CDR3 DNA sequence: TGTGCCACCAGCAGAGTGGGGGCAAAGGGCAATCAGCCCCAGCATTTT. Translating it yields CATSRVGAKGNQPQHF.

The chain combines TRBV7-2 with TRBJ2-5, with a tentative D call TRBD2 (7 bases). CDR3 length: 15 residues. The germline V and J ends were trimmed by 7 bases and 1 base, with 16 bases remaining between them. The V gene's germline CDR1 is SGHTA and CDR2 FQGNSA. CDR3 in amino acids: CASTVRGGAQETQYF. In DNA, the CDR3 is TGTGCCAGCACCGTCCGAGGGGGGGCCCAAGAGACCCAGTACTTC.

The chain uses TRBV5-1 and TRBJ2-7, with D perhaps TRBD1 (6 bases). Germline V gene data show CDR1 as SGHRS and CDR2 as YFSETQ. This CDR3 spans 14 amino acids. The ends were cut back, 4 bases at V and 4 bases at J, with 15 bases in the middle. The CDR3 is CASSRGQPLYEQYF. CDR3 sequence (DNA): TGCGCCAGCAGCAGAGGACAGCCGCTTTACGAGCAGTACTTC.

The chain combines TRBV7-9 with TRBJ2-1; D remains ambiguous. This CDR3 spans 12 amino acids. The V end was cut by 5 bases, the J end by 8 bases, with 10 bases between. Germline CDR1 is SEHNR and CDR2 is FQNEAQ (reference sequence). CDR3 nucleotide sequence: TGTGCCAGCAGCAGTGACGGCTATGAGCAGTTCTTC. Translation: CASSSDGYEQFF.

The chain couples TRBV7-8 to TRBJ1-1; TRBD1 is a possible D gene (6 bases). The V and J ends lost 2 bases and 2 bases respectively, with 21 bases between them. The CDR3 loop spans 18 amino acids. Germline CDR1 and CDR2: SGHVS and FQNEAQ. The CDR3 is CASSLRAAGGASNTEAFF. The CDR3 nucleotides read TGTGCCAGCAGCTTAAGGGCAGCTGGGGGGGCCTCTAACACTGAAGCTTTCTTT.

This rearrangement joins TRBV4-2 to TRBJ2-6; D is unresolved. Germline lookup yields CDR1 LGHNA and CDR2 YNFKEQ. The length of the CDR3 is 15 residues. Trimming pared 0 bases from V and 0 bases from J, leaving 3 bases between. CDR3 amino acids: CASSQDHSGANVLTF. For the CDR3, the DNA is TGTGCCAGCAGCCAAGACCACTCTGGGGCCAACGTCCTGACTTTC.